Following are 26 T cell receptor beta chains from one sample sequenced in a study of CD8 T cells in ankylosing spondylitis. TCRdb called the 5' RACE reads again in MiXCR, with one record for every CDR3 protein. The sample yields approximately 550,000 distinct CDR3 sequences, roughly 13% seen once. General study results and limits: A TCR beta motif of fewer than 10 highly homologous variants seemed to mark ankylosing spondylitis blood.

No antigen has been assigned to these receptors. The sample comprised blood, either unsorted or a sorted T cell fraction (not recorded which). These receptors all stem from a male donor with ankylosing spondylitis.

This clonotype was found many times. The chain employs TRBV20-1 and TRBJ2-2; TRBD2 matches 9 bases. Trimming took 2 bases from V and 3 from J; bases not matched to a gene: 4. The CDR3 has 15 amino acids. Germline values: CDR1 DFQATT, CDR2 SNEGSKA (reference sequence). The CDR3 nucleotides are TGCAGTGCTAGATACTCTAGCGGGGACACCGGGGAGCTGTTTTTT. Translating gives CSARYSSGDTGELFF.

The CDR3 region is CASSLGAGPDNEQFF. The CDR3 DNA reads as TGCGCCAGCAGCTTGGGAGCAGGGCCCGACAATGAGCAGTTCTTC. The rearrangement uses TRBV5-1 and TRBJ2-1; D perhaps matches TRBD1 (5 bases). V lost 0 bases to trimming and J lost 5 bases, with 12 bases between them. From germline, CDR1 is SGHRS and CDR2 YFSETQ. The CDR3 totals 15 residues. Drawing the rest from reference TRBV5-1 and TRBJ2-1, the complete variable domain is KAGVTQTPRYLIKTRGQQVTLSCSPISGHRSVSWYQQTPGQGLQFLFEYFSETQRNKGNFPGRFSGRQFSNSRSEMNVSTLELGDSALYLCASSLGAGPDNEQFFGPGTRLTVL.

The rearrangement uses TRBV27 and TRBJ2-7; D remains ambiguous. CDR1 MNHEY and CDR2 SMNVEV come from the germline V gene (reference sequence). V was pared by 3 bases and J by 3 bases, with 9 bases between. The CDR3 contains 13 residues. CDR3 coding DNA: TGTGCCAGCAGTTTTTCGGCTCTCTACGAGCAGTACTTC. Protein sequence: CASSFSALYEQYF.

The chain employs TRBV3-1 and TRBJ2-3; TRBD2 aligns across 7 bases. J gave up 5 bases and V 0 bases, and 8 bases lay outside the gene matches. CDR1 is LGHDT, CDR2 YNNKEL, per germline (reference sequence). The CDR3 has 16 amino acids. The CDR3 protein is CASSQEPAGPRDTQYF. DNA of the CDR3: TGTGCCAGCAGCCAAGAACCAGCGGGGCCCCGAGATACGCAGTATTTT.

The J gene is TRBJ1-4, the V gene TRBV6-1; TRBD1 matches at 9 bases. In germline, CDR1 is MNHNS, CDR2 SASEGT. The CDR3 covers 15 residues. V gave up 0 bases and J gave up 11 bases; unmatched junction bases: 7. The CDR3 loop is CASSEARDRDTKLFF. In DNA form, the CDR3 reads TGTGCCAGCAGTGAAGCCCGGGACAGGGACACGAAACTGTTTTTT.

This clonotype showed up just a few times. This chain joins TRBV14 and TRBJ2-6, with D perhaps TRBD1 (6 bases). V gave up 0 bases and J gave up 0 bases, with 12 bases separating them. Germline CDR1 reads SGHDN; CDR2 reads FVKESK. The CDR3 has 18 residues. For the CDR3, the DNA is TGTGCCAGCAGCCAAGATTTGCAGGGGCCCTCTGGGGCCAACGTCCTGACTTTC. Protein sequence: CASSQDLQGPSGANVLTF.

The V call is TRBV5-6, the J call TRBJ2-1; 10 bases map to TRBD1. J lost 6 bases, V lost 0 bases, and 6 bases had no gene match. Germline V gene lookup returns CDR1 SGHDT and CDR2 YYEEEE. This CDR3 is 16 amino acids long. In DNA form, the CDR3 reads TGTGCCAGCAGCTTGGATCCGGGACAGGGGACCAATGAGCAGTTCTTC. Translating gives CASSLDPGQGTNEQFF.

This clonotype was counted only a few times. This rearrangement joins TRBV24-1 to TRBJ2-1; D is uncertain. This CDR3 comprises 13 residues. CDR1 is KGHDR and CDR2 is SFDVKD in the germline V gene. Trimming removed 5 bases from V and 9 bases from J, with 13 bases in between. In DNA form, the CDR3 reads TGTGCCACCAGTGTCATGGGCCGGTCTGAGCAGTTCTTC. It is translated as CATSVMGRSEQFF.

Many counts were recorded for this clonotype. This chain connects TRBV3-1 to TRBJ1-6; D call uncertain. V was trimmed by 0 bases and J by 9 bases, leaving 12 bases between them. The CDR3 has 15 residues. From germline, CDR1 is LGHDT and CDR2 YNNKEL (reference sequence). The CDR3 loop reads CASSQDVNIGSPLHF. CDR3 nucleotide sequence: TGTGCCAGCAGCCAAGATGTCAACATTGGTTCACCCCTCCACTTT.

By sample fraction, this clonotype is medium-sized (0.01 to 0.1%). J is TRBJ2-1 and V is TRBV24-1; perhaps TRBD1 as D (5 bases). In germline, CDR1 is KGHDR, CDR2 SFDVKD. The CDR3 contains 16 residues. Trimming shortened V by 0 bases and J by 7 bases, and 15 bases separated the two germline ends. This CDR3 is CATSDLGEGVGNEQFF. The CDR3 nucleotides are TGTGCCACCAGTGATTTGGGGGAAGGGGTAGGAAATGAGCAGTTCTTC.

This clonotype occurred a few times. The chain has TRBV28 and TRBJ2-7; TRBD2 aligns across 9 bases. This CDR3 region has 17 residues. Germline trimming cut 4 bases from V and 3 bases from J; bases unmatched to any gene: 13. Germline V gives CDR1 MDHEN, CDR2 SYDVKM. CDR3 DNA sequence: TGTGCCAGCAGTTCCCCCCAGGAATTAGCGGGAGTCTACGAGCAGTACTTC. It encodes CASSSPQELAGVYEQYF.

Ten or more counts support this clonotype. The J gene is TRBJ2-1, the V gene TRBV3-1; D uncertain. The CDR3 runs 13 residues. The V and J ends lost 4 bases and 5 bases respectively, with 9 bases between them. Germline values: CDR1 LGHDT, CDR2 YNNKEL (reference sequence). This chain's CDR3 is CASSPTYDNEQFF. The CDR3 nucleotides read TGTGCCAGCAGCCCCACCTATGACAATGAGCAGTTCTTC.

The sample holds a few counts of this clonotype. The rearrangement links TRBV19 to TRBJ1-2; D is unresolved. This CDR3 spans 14 amino acids. Per germline, CDR1 LNHDA and CDR2 SQIVND (reference sequence). The V end was cut by 7 bases, the J end by 3 bases, with 15 bases between. The CDR3 DNA sequence: TGTGCCAGTAATGGACTCTCGCAGGACTATGGCTACACCTTC. Its translation is CASNGLSQDYGYTF. The whole variable domain, remainder taken from reference TRBV19 and TRBJ1-2, is DGGITQSPKYLFRKEGQNVTLSCEQNLNHDAMYWYRQDPGQGLRLIYYSQIVNDFQKGDIAEGYSVSREKKESFPLTVTSAQKNPTAFYLCASNGLSQDYGYTFGSGTRLTVV.

The chain carries TRBV10-3 and TRBJ2-1; 12 bases map to TRBD2. The ends lost 4 bases at V and 7 bases at J; junction bases unmatched: 2. Germline V gene lookup returns CDR1 ENHRY and CDR2 SYGVKD. The CDR3 totals 14 residues. The chain's CDR3 is CAISGLAGVNEQFF. DNA for the CDR3: TGTGCCATCAGTGGACTAGCGGGAGTTAATGAGCAGTTCTTC.

The V and J genes are TRBV3-1 and TRBJ2-5, with 9 bases matching TRBD1. The CDR3 has 16 amino acids. Germline V gene data show CDR1 as LGHDT and CDR2 as YNNKEL (reference sequence). Trimming took 1 base from V and 5 from J; bases not matched to a gene: 8. The CDR3 protein is CASSQGTGGEVETQYF. The CDR3 nucleotides read TGTGCCAGCAGCCAAGGTACAGGGGGCGAGGTGGAGACCCAGTACTTC.

The rearrangement uses TRBV7-6 and TRBJ2-3; 7 bases are a match to TRBD1. Germline-derived CDR1 and CDR2 are SGHVS and FNYEAQ. CDR3 size: 15 residues. The V and J ends lost 1 base and 4 bases, in that order; junction bases with no gene match: 5. The CDR3 is CASSLGQGVPDTQYF. The DNA for the CDR3 is TGTGCCAGCAGCTTAGGGCAGGGGGTCCCAGATACGCAGTATTTT.

This chain joins TRBV5-1 and TRBJ2-1, with 10 positions matching TRBD2. Trimming cost V 0 bases and J 6 bases; bases outside gene matches: 6. Germline V gene data show CDR1 as SGHRS and CDR2 as YFSETQ. The CDR3 consists of 16 residues. The chain's CDR3 is CASSLAGLAGANEQFF. The CDR3 DNA reads TGCGCCAGCAGCTTGGCCGGTCTAGCGGGAGCCAATGAGCAGTTCTTC.

The genes are TRBV27 and TRBJ2-1; D may match TRBD1 or TRBD2 (5 bases each). Trimming took 2 bases from V and 0 from J, leaving 11 bases between them. This CDR3 is built from 16 residues. Germline assignment: CDR1 MNHEY and CDR2 SMNVEV (reference sequence). The CDR3 spells CASSLDWGSSYNEQFF. The CDR3 region has the DNA TGTGCCAGCAGTTTAGATTGGGGGAGCTCCTACAATGAGCAGTTCTTC.

Concerning this clonotype itself: A junction end diverges from the germline sequence, so it may reflect a read error. The chain uses TRBV12-3 or TRBV12-4 and TRBJ1-5; no clear D. This CDR3 is 14 amino acids long. In DNA, the CDR3 is TGTGCCAGCAGTTTACAGTCTACAGATCAGCGCCAGCATTTT. This codes for CASSLQSTDQRQHF.

The CDR3 protein is CSATGTGHLNEQFF. In DNA form, the CDR3 reads TGCAGTGCCACAGGAACCGGACACCTCAATGAGCAGTTCTTC. The rearrangement joins TRBV20-1 to TRBJ2-1; D might be TRBD1 (5 bases). The CDR3 extends over 14 amino acids. Between the trimmed V and J ends, which lost 6 bases and 6 bases, there was a span of 18 bases. Germline V gives CDR1 DFQATT, CDR2 SNEGSKA (reference sequence).

The chain employs TRBV20-1 and TRBJ1-1; the D gene is possibly TRBD1 (5 bases). CDR3 length equals 12 residues. V lost 4 bases, J lost 6 bases, and 12 bases lay in between. Germline CDR1 DFQATT, CDR2 SNEGSKA (reference sequence). In DNA, the CDR3 is TGCAGTGCTACCAGGACACGAGCTGAAGCTTTCTTT. Amino acid sequence: CSATRTRAEAFF.

The V and J genes are TRBV5-1 and TRBJ2-7; 7 bases match TRBD1. This CDR3 contains 13 residues. V lost 7 bases, J lost 1 base, and 5 bases stayed unmatched. Germline V gene sequence: CDR1 SGHRS, CDR2 YFSETQ. CDR3 in amino acids: CASRWDRSYEQYV. The CDR3 DNA follows: TGCGCCAGCCGTTGGGACAGATCCTACGAGCAGTACGTC.

The rearrangement joins TRBV10-3 to TRBJ2-1, with 12 nucleotides matching TRBD1. This CDR3 spans 15 amino acids. CDR1 and CDR2 (germline): ENHRY, SYGVKD. V lost 6 bases and J lost 8; bases outside the gene matches: 8. In nucleotides, the CDR3 is TGTGCCATCAGCTCTTTTGGGACAGGGGGCGATGAGCAGTTCTTC. Residues: CAISSFGTGGDEQFF.

The chain has TRBV21-1 and TRBJ1-5; the DNA was not used to check the table's D call, TRBD1. TRBV21-1 is termed a pseudogene. The CDR3 runs 15 residues. This chain's CDR3 is CASSNGGPGNQPQHF. In nucleotides, the CDR3 is TGTGCCAGCAGTAACGGGGGCCCGGGGAATCAGCCCCAGCATTTT.

Comment on this clonotype: One base away lies a much larger clone, so this may be a sequencing read error. V is TRBV12-3 or TRBV12-4 and J is TRBJ2-3; 7 nucleotides align to TRBD2. J gave up 2 bases and V 7 bases, and 6 bases lay outside the gene matches. The CDR3 consists of 14 residues. For the CDR3, the DNA is TGTGCCAGCATAGGGACTACCTTCACAGATACGCAGTATTTT. Its translation is CASIGTTFTDTQYF.

The table lists this clonotype with a few counts. V usage is TRBV11-2 and J usage is TRBJ2-7; 7 bases match TRBD2. The length of the CDR3 is 13 residues. The germline V gene encodes CDR1 SGHAT and CDR2 FQNNGV. J lost 5 bases, V lost 4 bases, and 5 bases had no gene match. CDR3 loop: CASSWEGRHEQYV. In DNA, the CDR3 is TGTGCCAGCAGCTGGGAGGGGAGGCACGAGCAGTACGTC.